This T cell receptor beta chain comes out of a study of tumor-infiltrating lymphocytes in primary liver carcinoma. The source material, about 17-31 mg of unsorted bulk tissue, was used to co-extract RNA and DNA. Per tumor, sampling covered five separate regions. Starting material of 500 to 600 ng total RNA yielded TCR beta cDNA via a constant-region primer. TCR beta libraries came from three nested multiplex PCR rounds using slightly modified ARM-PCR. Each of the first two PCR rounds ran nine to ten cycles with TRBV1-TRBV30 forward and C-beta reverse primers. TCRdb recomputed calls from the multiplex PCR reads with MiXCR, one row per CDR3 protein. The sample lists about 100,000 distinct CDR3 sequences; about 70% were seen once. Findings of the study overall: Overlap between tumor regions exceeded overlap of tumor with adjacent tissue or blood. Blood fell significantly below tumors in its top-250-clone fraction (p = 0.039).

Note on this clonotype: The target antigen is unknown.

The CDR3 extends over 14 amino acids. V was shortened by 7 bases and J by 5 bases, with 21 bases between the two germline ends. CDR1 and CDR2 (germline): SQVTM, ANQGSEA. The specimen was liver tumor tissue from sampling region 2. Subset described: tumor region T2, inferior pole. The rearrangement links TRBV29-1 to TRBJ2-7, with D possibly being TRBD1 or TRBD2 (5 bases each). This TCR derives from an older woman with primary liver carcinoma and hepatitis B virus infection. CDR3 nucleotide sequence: TGCAGCGCTGCCCCCGGGACGACAACCCACGAGCAGTACTTC. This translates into CSAAPGTTTHEQYF.